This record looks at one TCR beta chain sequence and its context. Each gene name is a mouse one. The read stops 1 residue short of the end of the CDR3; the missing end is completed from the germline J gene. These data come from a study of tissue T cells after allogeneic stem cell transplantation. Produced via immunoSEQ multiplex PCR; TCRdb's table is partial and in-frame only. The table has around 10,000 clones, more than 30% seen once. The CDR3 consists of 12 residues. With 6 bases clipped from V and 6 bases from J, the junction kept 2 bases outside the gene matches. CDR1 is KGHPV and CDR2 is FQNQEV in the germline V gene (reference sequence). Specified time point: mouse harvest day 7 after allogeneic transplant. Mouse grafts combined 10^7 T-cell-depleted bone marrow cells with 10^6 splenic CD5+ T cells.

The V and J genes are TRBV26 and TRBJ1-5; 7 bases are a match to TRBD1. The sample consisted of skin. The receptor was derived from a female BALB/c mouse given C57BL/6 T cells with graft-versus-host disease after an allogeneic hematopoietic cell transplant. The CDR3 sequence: CASSRDSQAPLF. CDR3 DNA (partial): TGTGCCAGCAGCCGGGACAGCCAGGCTCCGCTT. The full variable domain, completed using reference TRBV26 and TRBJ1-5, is NSKVIQTPRYLVKGQGQKAKMRCIPEKGHPVVFWYQQNKNNEFKFLINFQNQEVLQQIDMTEKRFSAECPSNSPCSLEIQSSEAGDSALYLCASSRDSQAPLFGEGTRLSVL.